This T cell receptor beta chain was recovered during a study of blood T cell repertoires in COVID-19. For the study at large: Material from acute and convalescent COVID-19 was sourced from the United States, Italy and Spain. The analysed material was cDNA or gDNA that came from T cells, B-cell-depleted T cells, or PBMCs.

In the source study's methods: Amplified reference gene primers provided the basis for estimating nucleated cell counts. The assay was immunoSEQ multiplex PCR, and TCRdb's table has in-frame clones only and misses some. That table supplies the V and J calls and clone size; D and trimming were determined from the DNA. Here the sample spans roughly 220,000 clones, approximately 80% being singletons. Cohort allocation depended upon clinical history that participants reported. This clonotype originated in a man in his thirties or forties with acute COVID-19. Sequences were obtained from PBMCs or T cells enriched from blood (not recorded which).

CDR3 sequence reads: CAISGRRDSVDTQYF. Written as DNA, the CDR3 is TGTGCCATCAGTGGCCGTCGGGACTCCGTAGATACGCAGTATTTT. The V call is TRBV10-3, the J call TRBJ2-3, with TRBD2 as a possible D gene (6 bases). V was clipped by 4 bases and J by 5 bases, with 16 bases between them. The germline gives CDR1 ENHRY, CDR2 SYGVKD. CDR3 length: 15 residues.